Below are 9 T cell receptor beta chains sequenced from a single sample in a study of PD-1 blockade in classical Hodgkin lymphoma. This table comes from immunoSEQ multiplex PCR, and its TCRdb copy is limited to in-frame clones, with some not included. The profile shows about 21,000 clones, under 80% of them singletons. Each and every patient relapsed after autologous stem cell transplantation, and patients got differing brentuximab vedotin exposure. The sample consisted of peripheral blood mononuclear cells (PBMCs), taken at baseline. All receptors derive from a human donor with classical Hodgkin lymphoma.

The V gene is TRBV18, the J gene TRBJ1-2; 7 bases are a match to TRBD1. The germline V gene encodes CDR1 KGHSH and CDR2 LQKENI. The junction had 9 bases not matched to a gene; V was cut back by 1 base and J by 4 bases. The CDR3 runs to 16 residues. The CDR3 protein is CASSPLETGAGYGYTF. In DNA, the CDR3 is TGTGCCAGCTCACCACTTGAAACAGGGGCGGGCTATGGCTACACCTTC.

The chain employs TRBV5-6 and TRBJ2-7, with D uncertain. Trimming cost V 3 bases and J 0 bases, with 10 bases left between them. CDR1 is SGHDT, CDR2 YYEEEE, per germline. The CDR3 extends over 14 amino acids. CDR3 loop: CASSSPHLSYEQYF. The CDR3, as DNA: TGTGCCAGCAGCTCTCCACACCTCTCCTACGAGCAGTACTTC.

V gene TRBV15 combines with J gene TRBJ2-1; D tentatively fits TRBD1 or TRBD2 (6 bases each). V lost 2 bases to trimming and J lost 0 bases, with 14 bases between them. Per the germline V gene, CDR1 is LNHNV and CDR2 is YYDKDF (reference sequence). The CDR3 covers 17 residues. The CDR3: CATSRFEGGPSYNEQFF. As DNA, the CDR3 is TGTGCCACCAGCAGATTCGAAGGGGGGCCCTCCTACAATGAGCAGTTCTTC.

The gene calls are TRBV10-1 and TRBJ2-5; 7 bases match TRBD2. The V and J ends lost 7 bases and 0 bases, in that order; junction bases with no gene match: 8. The CDR3 has 15 amino acids. CDR1 is WNHNN and CDR2 is SYGVQD in the germline V gene (reference sequence). CDR3 sequence: CASILGEGYQETQYF. The CDR3 nucleotides are TGCGCCAGCATCTTGGGGGAGGGGTACCAAGAGACCCAGTACTTC.

This clone has only a few counts. This chain links TRBV6-1 with TRBJ2-7; the match to TRBD2 covers 8 bases. CDR3 length: 15 residues. Germline V gene lookup returns CDR1 MNHNS and CDR2 SASEGT. V gave up 1 base and J gave up 2 bases; unmatched junction bases: 4. The CDR3 DNA follows: TGTGCCAGCAGTGAAGAAGGCGGGGGGCCCTACGAGCAGTACTTC. It specifies CASSEEGGGPYEQYF.

This chain uses TRBV4-1 with TRBJ1-1, with D possibly being TRBD1 (6 bases). From germline, CDR1 is MGHRA and CDR2 YSYEKL. V lost 5 bases and J lost 4, with 14 bases in between. The CDR3 length is 14 residues. The CDR3 loop reads CASSWRGMGTEAFF. CDR3 in DNA: TGCGCCAGCAGCTGGAGGGGGATGGGCACTGAAGCTTTCTTT.

There are a few counts of this clone. The chain is built from TRBV19 and TRBJ1-2; 7 bases are a match to TRBD1. Trimming removed 5 bases from V and 8 bases from J; junction bases left unmatched: 11. Germline values: CDR1 LNHDA, CDR2 SQIVND (reference sequence). This CDR3 contains 14 residues. As DNA, the CDR3 is TGTGCCAGTAGTTCAGCAGGGGGGTCCTACGGCTACACCTTC. Translation: CASSSAGGSYGYTF.

This sequence joins TRBV16 and TRBJ1-1; possible D gene TRBD1, 5 bases. V lost 4 bases and J lost 0, with 9 bases in between. The germline CDR1 and CDR2 sequences are KGHSY and FQNENV. The CDR3 sequence is 14 residues long. The CDR3, as DNA: TGTGCCAGCAGCCGCCAGACAGTGAACACTGAAGCTTTCTTT. It specifies CASSRQTVNTEAFF.

The genes are TRBV11-3 and TRBJ2-1, with 8 bases fitting TRBD2. This CDR3 comprises 15 residues. The germline CDR1 and CDR2 sequences are SGHNT and YENEEA. After removal of 1 base from V and 4 bases from J, the junction contained 3 bases not matched to a gene. In nucleotides, the CDR3 is TGTGCCAGCAGCTTAGGTCGGGAGGGATACAATGAGCAGTTCTTC. The encoded protein is CASSLGREGYNEQFF. The entire variable domain, with the rest obtained from reference TRBV11-3 and TRBJ2-1, is as follows: EAGVVQSPRYKIIEKKQPVAFWCNPISGHNTLYWYLQNLGQGPELLIRYENEEAVDDSQLPKDRFSAERLKGVDSTLKIQPAELGDSAVYLCASSLGREGYNEQFFGPGTRLTVL.